The 9 T cell receptor beta chains reported below all come from one sample, sequenced in a study of T cell responses to AZD1222 COVID-19 vaccine. TCRdb's copy holds only in-frame clones and misses some; the assay was immunoSEQ multiplex PCR. The repertoire holds roughly 120,000 clones, with about 87% as singletons. The sample was peripheral blood, taken on day 0 of AZD1222 vaccination. The receptors originated from an adult in good health.

The chain combines TRBV4-2 with TRBJ1-2; D gene unclear. V was trimmed by 0 bases and J by 5 bases, leaving 7 bases between them. The CDR3 is made up of 13 amino acids. Germline assignment: CDR1 LGHNA and CDR2 YNFKEQ. CDR3 sequence (DNA): TGTGCCAGCAGCCAAGATTCGGGATATGGCTACACCTTC. The encoded protein is CASSQDSGYGYTF.

The V and J genes are TRBV4-2 and TRBJ2-7; 7 bases are shared with TRBD1. This CDR3 comprises 14 residues. V was clipped by 5 bases and J by 7 bases; unmatched bases: 11. Germline V gene lookup returns CDR1 LGHNA and CDR2 YNFKEQ. The CDR3 sequence is CASSFTGALGEQYF. CDR3 in DNA: TGTGCCAGCAGCTTTACAGGGGCCCTGGGAGAGCAGTACTTC.

This chain connects TRBV11-2 to TRBJ1-5, with D perhaps TRBD1 (5 bases). Between the trimmed V and J ends, which lost 4 bases and 7 bases, there was a span of 14 bases. CDR1 is SGHAT, CDR2 FQNNGV, per germline. CDR3 length equals 14 residues. CDR3 in amino acids: CASSSNGGNQPQHF. Here the CDR3 DNA reads TGTGCCAGCAGCTCCAACGGGGGGAACCAGCCCCAGCATTTT.

The rearrangement links TRBV2 to TRBJ2-3; D is possibly TRBD1 (5 bases). CDR3 size: 12 residues. V lost 6 bases to trimming and J lost 2 bases, with 6 bases between them. Germline V gene sequence: CDR1 SNHLY, CDR2 FYNNEI. CDR3: CASSRDTDTQYF. The CDR3 bases are TGTGCCAGCAGCAGGGACACAGATACGCAGTATTTT.

The CDR3 DNA follows: TGTGCCAGCAGCTTGGGCAGGTTATCCACCTTCACTGAAGCTTTCTTT. It is translated as CASSLGRLSTFTEAFF. The V and J genes are TRBV5-5 and TRBJ1-1, with D unclear. Looked up from germline, CDR1 is SGHKS and CDR2 is YYEKEE (reference sequence). This CDR3 comprises 16 residues. Between the trimmed V and J ends, which lost 0 bases and 4 bases, there was a span of 16 bases.

The CDR3 region has the DNA TGTGCCAGCTCACCACGACAGAACTCCTACGAGCAGTACTTC. Amino acids: CASSPRQNSYEQYF. The rearrangement joins TRBV18 to TRBJ2-7, with a weak D call TRBD1 (5 bases). CDR3 size: 14 residues. Germline V gives CDR1 KGHSH, CDR2 LQKENI. Trimming shortened V by 1 base and J by 0 bases, and 7 bases separated the two germline ends.

The table lists this clone with a few counts. This chain uses TRBV4-2 with TRBJ1-1; maybe TRBD1 (6 bases). The CDR3 length is 17 residues. Trimming pared 2 bases from V and 4 bases from J, leaving 20 bases between. Germline V CDR1 and CDR2: LGHNA, YNFKEQ. CDR3 DNA sequence: TGTGCCAGCAGCCAAACTAATTCCGCAGGGGTCGGCACTGAAGCTTTCTTT. It yields the protein CASSQTNSAGVGTEAFF.

This sequence joins TRBV10-3 and TRBJ1-2; D gene ambiguous. V dropped 6 bases and J dropped 10 bases, with 15 bases sitting between them. The germline gives CDR1 ENHRY, CDR2 SYGVKD. The CDR3 sequence is 12 residues long. CDR3 protein: CAISGSQGDYTF. In nucleotides, the CDR3 is TGTGCCATCAGCGGGTCCCAAGGAGACTACACCTTC.

Turning to this clone: Distinct nucleotide sequences in the sample also encode this CDR3. The chain has TRBV5-1 and TRBJ1-2; 8 positions agree with TRBD1. In germline, CDR1 is SGHRS, CDR2 YFSETQ. This CDR3 is 14 amino acids long. V dropped 4 bases and J dropped 3; count of bases not matched to a gene: 5. CDR3 DNA sequence: TGCGCCAGCAGCCCGGACAGGGCGGACTATGGCTACACCTTC. Translating it yields CASSPDRADYGYTF.